Below are 12 T cell receptor beta chains sequenced from a single sample in a study of T cell repertoires in cytomegalovirus infection. TCRdb ran MiXCR on the reads and lists one entry per CDR3 protein. The sample carries roughly 860,000 distinct CDR3 sequences, 32% recorded once. These receptors' targets are unknown. Sequencing used cultured CD8+ T cells from PBMCs, obtained from culture after CMV antigen stimulation. The receptors were sampled from a human donor in good health (CMV status not recorded). Some clones in this sample may be carry-over from other donors' samples.

This clonotype was detected many times. The V call is TRBV6-1, the J call TRBJ2-1; 8 nucleotides agree with TRBD2. J was trimmed by 7 bases and V by 3 bases; bases with no gene match: 8. Germline loops: CDR1 MNHNS, CDR2 SASEGT. The CDR3 totals 15 residues. CDR3 nucleotides: TGTGCCAGCAGTGAGCTCCGGGGGGGGCGGAATGAGCAGTTCTTC. Its protein product is CASSELRGGRNEQFF.

This clonotype was seen more than once but under ten times. This chain uses TRBV6-2 or TRBV6-3 with TRBJ1-5, with a possible D match to TRBD1 (5 bases). V lost 2 bases and J lost 5, with 10 bases in between. Per the germline V gene, CDR1 is MNHEY and CDR2 is SVGEGT. This CDR3 spans 14 amino acids. CDR3 sequence (DNA): TGTGCCAGCAGTTACCTCCGGGACCATCAGCCCCAGCATTTT. It encodes CASSYLRDHQPQHF.

This clonotype was counted many times. This sequence joins TRBV20-1 and TRBJ2-1, with 12 positions matching TRBD2. V trimming: 1 base; J trimming: 9 bases; junction bases outside the gene matches: 10. CDR1 is DFQATT and CDR2 is SNEGSKA in the germline V gene (reference sequence). CDR3 length equals 16 residues. The CDR3 DNA is TGCAGTGCTAGAGGGAAAGGACTAGCGGGGAACCCTGAGCAGTTCTTC. Translation: CSARGKGLAGNPEQFF.

This clonotype came up a few times. V and J are TRBV12-5 and TRBJ2-3; D uncertain. The ends were cut back, 2 bases at V and 0 bases at J, with 9 bases in the middle. Germline CDR1 is LGHNT and CDR2 is FRNRAP. The CDR3 sequence is 15 residues long. The CDR3 loop reads CASGLSSSSTDTQYF. DNA for the CDR3: TGTGCTAGTGGTTTGAGCAGTTCCAGCACAGATACGCAGTATTTT.

A few counts support this clonotype. Its ends do not fully match the called genes, so a read error is possible. This chain links TRBV7-6 with TRBJ2-1, with 9 positions matching TRBD2. CDR1 is SGHVS and CDR2 is FNYEAQ in the germline V gene. CDR3 size: 16 residues. The CDR3 is CASSLYKAGGPDEQFF. CDR3 in DNA: TGTGCTAGCAGCTTATACAAGGCGGGGGGGCCAGATGAGCAGTTCTTC.

A remark on this clonotype: A much larger clone is a single base away; this may be a read error. This likely comes from a read error, as the CDR3 has no conserved phenylalanine or tryptophan at its end. J is TRBJ1-1 and V is TRBV7-8; tentatively, D is TRBD1 (5 bases). The CDR3 has 13 residues. V was cut by 5 bases and J by 4 bases, with 11 bases left in between. Germline V gene sequence: CDR1 SGHVS, CDR2 FQNEAQ. The CDR3 bases are TGTGCCAGCAGCAGTTACAGGACCACTGAAGCTTTCCTT. Amino acid sequence: CASSSYRTTEAFL.

This clonotype was found a few times. The chain uses TRBV11-2 and TRBJ1-1, with a possible D match to TRBD1 (5 bases). Germline CDR1 is SGHAT and CDR2 is FQNNGV. V shed 5 bases and J shed 6 bases, with 16 bases lying between them. The CDR3 is made up of 14 amino acids. CDR3 in amino acids: CASSEDGGEAEAFF. CDR3 DNA sequence: TGTGCCAGCAGCGAGGATGGAGGGGAGGCTGAAGCTTTCTTT.

The chain is built from TRBV6-2 or TRBV6-3 and TRBJ2-7; D uncertain. The CDR3 consists of 13 residues. CDR1 is MNHEY, CDR2 SVGEGT, per germline. The V end lost 6 bases, the J end lost 9 bases, and 18 bases lay between the germline ends. The CDR3 nucleotides read TGTGCCAGCAGGCGCGGAGAACCATTCGGGCAGTACTTC. Residues: CASRRGEPFGQYF.

This clonotype has more than one count but fewer than ten. The chain is built from TRBV4-1 and TRBJ1-2, with 9 bases aligning to TRBD1. V lost 4 bases to trimming and J lost 5 bases; unmatched junction nucleotides: 8. The CDR3 consists of 15 residues. Germline V gives CDR1 MGHRA, CDR2 YSYEKL. CDR3 residues: CASSLGGDREYGYTF. CDR3 nucleotides: TGCGCCAGCAGCCTCGGAGGGGACAGGGAGTATGGCTACACCTTC.

In its sample, this clonotype was seen a few times. The chain is built from TRBV7-3 and TRBJ2-3, with no clear D. The V end was cut by 5 bases, the J end by 5 bases, with 11 bases between. In germline, CDR1 is SGHTA, CDR2 FQGTGA. The CDR3 totals 13 residues. The DNA for the CDR3 is TGTGCCAGCAGCCCTAACGACGGAGATACGCAGTATTTT. Residues: CASSPNDGDTQYF.

The genes are TRBV20-1 and TRBJ1-2; no reliable D call. CDR1 and CDR2 (germline): DFQATT, SNEGSKA (reference sequence). With 2 bases removed from V and 6 bases from J, the gap between germline ends came to 22 bases. CDR3 size: 16 residues. The CDR3 reads CSARNPAQVGWDGYTF. In DNA, the CDR3 is TGCAGTGCTAGAAATCCCGCCCAGGTGGGCTGGGATGGCTACACCTTC.

This chain joins TRBV19 and TRBJ1-2; 9 bases align to TRBD1. Per the germline V gene, CDR1 is LNHDA and CDR2 is SQIVND (reference sequence). V lost 4 bases, J lost 8 bases, and 5 bases stayed unmatched. This CDR3 region has 13 residues. The CDR3 DNA follows: TGTGCCAGTAGTAATACAGGGGGCGTCGGCTACACCTTC. Amino acids: CASSNTGGVGYTF.